This record looks at one TCR beta chain sequence and its context. Its antigen target is currently unknown. Being one base from a much bigger clone, this may be a read error. These data come from a study of T cells in Graves' hyperthyroidism and ophthalmopathy (dated by TCRdb to between 2018 and 2021). With regard to the full study: Peripheral blood samples were taken at initial diagnosis, before any treatment was given. To identify distinguishing TCR V-J signatures, a discovery cohort of around 100 patients was used, comprising 43 with Graves' ophthalmopathy and approximately 57 with stable Graves' hyperthyroidism. Prospective prediction of ophthalmopathy was tested in an independent validation cohort consisting of roughly 19 hyperthyroidism patients and 17 patients who later progressed to ophthalmopathy. The roughly 91 discovery patients were randomly divided into training and test sets at a 7:3 ratio. In several Graves' hyperthyroidism patients, the study also compared T-cell repertoires from thyroid tissue with T-cell repertoires from blood. After sampling, hyperthyroidism patients received methimazole starting at 30 mg daily, and ophthalmopathy patients received high-dose intravenous methylprednisolone. According to the paper, TCR Vbeta CDR3 sequencing was carried out on some 140 peripheral blood samples, which came from about 45 ophthalmopathy, approximately 72 hyperthyroidism and roughly 17 progressor patients.

The TCR beta CDR3 regions were amplified from the RNA transcripts. For the first round of RT-PCR on the TCR CDR3, the HTBI primer set was used together with the Qiagen OneStep RT-PCR kit. Libraries were constructed in a second round of multiplex PCR, after which size selection and purification were carried out. Paired-end sequencing of the libraries was performed with 100 bp reads on an Illumina HiSeq2000. For the original study's pipeline: Raw data were processed with SOAPnuke, discarding reads with adapters, uncalled bases, mean Phred below 15, or no exact constant-primer or identifier match. COPE v1.2.5 was used to merge the high-quality paired reads, and each unique nucleotide sequence was defined as a clonotype. MiTCR v1.1 was used to align the clonotypes against IMGT TRBV, TRBD and TRBJ reference segments. Only V-J combinations with frequency above 0.0001, covering about 99% of repertoires, were analysed. A TCS score was defined as the ratio of F50 (clonal expansion) to E x V (chaos), with BLOSUM62-based TCRdist applied between CDR3 peptides within each V-J. Welch's t-statistics and random forest reduced some 510 V-J features to roughly 13, which were used in a naive Bayes classifier (R e1071). Starting from the raw public reads, TCRdb applied fastp trimming at Q25, assembled clones with MiXCR and retained in-frame beta chains. Every entry covers one CDR3 protein and lists the most common genes and DNA from its rows. Clone size and V and J calls follow TCRdb, not the original study. A total of about 770,000 distinct CDR3 sequences appear in this sample, roughly a sixth of them only once. The ten top clones hold 16% of the sample.

From cysteine to phenylalanine, the CDR3 is 19 amino acids long. Only CDR3 DNA remains: 57 bases, in frame from the first base. Germline trimming amounts to 3 bases on V and 0 bases on J, with 15 as the count of junction bases outside the gene matches. CDR1 and CDR2, per the germline V gene, are SGHRS and YFSETQ. General study outcomes and caveats: Sample size was not statistically predetermined, and blinding of investigators to group allocation was not performed. During validation, the model predicted progression to ophthalmopathy a median of approximately six months ahead of onset, with roughly 65% sensitivity and almost 75% specificity. A model built on a 13 V-J signature distinguished ophthalmopathy from stable hyperthyroidism, reaching roughly 88% sensitivity and under 84% specificity in cross-validation and 80%/75% in testing. Most expanded thyroid clonotypes (frequency above 0.001) were also detected in blood, suggesting blood repertoires may reflect thyroid immune responses.

Hyperthyroidism patients were newly diagnosed, with disease duration under 2 months, and aged 18 to 65 years. Patients with uncontrolled infections, other autoimmune diseases, pregnancy or lactation were excluded. Diagnoses relied on clinical symptoms, serum thyroxine and TRAb, thyroid ultrasound and orbital computed tomography. Blood from progressor patients was drawn when they were first diagnosed with hyperthyroidism, before any ophthalmopathy symptoms appeared. Ficoll-Paque density gradient centrifugation was used to isolate PBMCs from under 11 ml of fresh peripheral blood. Progressor patients were initially diagnosed with Graves' hyperthyroidism and developed ophthalmopathy during follow-up. Total RNA was extracted using Trizol reagent, and RNA quality was assessed on an Agilent 2100 Bioanalyzer.

Recombination connected TRBV5-1 to TRBJ2-3, with 8 bases matching TRBD2. This clonotype was obtained from a woman aged 50 to 65 with Graves' hyperthyroidism that later progressed to Graves' ophthalmopathy. The sequenced material came from blood. The DNA sequence reads TGCGCCAGCAGCTCCGGACCGGGACTAGTGGGTCGCAGCACAGATACGCAGTATTTT. Its protein product is CASSSGPGLVGRSTDTQYF.